What follows describes a single T cell receptor beta chain. In the original analysis: Amplification of reference gene primers provided the estimated nucleated cell counts. The method was immunoSEQ multiplex PCR; TCRdb's version includes in-frame clones alone and lacks a portion of them. The D gene and trimming were derived from the DNA, and the V and J assignments and clone size from that table. Among approximately 160,000 clones listed, approximately 87% were seen once. The data were obtained in a study of blood T cell repertoires in COVID-19. Background on the study: Samples came from the United States, Italy and Spain, spanning acute and convalescent COVID-19. T cells, B-cell-depleted T cells, or PBMCs provided the cDNA or gDNA that served as material.

Germline trimming cut 5 bases from V and 2 bases from J; bases unmatched to any gene: 6. From germline, CDR1 is SGHAT and CDR2 FQNNGV. There are 14 residues in the CDR3. The sample comprised peripheral blood. The clonotype originates from a woman between 65 and 79 years old with acute or convalescent COVID-19. V gene TRBV11-2 combines with J gene TRBJ2-7; 7 bases align to TRBD1. The CDR3 loop is CASSPWDRPYEQYF. The CDR3 DNA reads TGTGCCAGCAGCCCCTGGGACAGACCCTACGAGCAGTACTTC.